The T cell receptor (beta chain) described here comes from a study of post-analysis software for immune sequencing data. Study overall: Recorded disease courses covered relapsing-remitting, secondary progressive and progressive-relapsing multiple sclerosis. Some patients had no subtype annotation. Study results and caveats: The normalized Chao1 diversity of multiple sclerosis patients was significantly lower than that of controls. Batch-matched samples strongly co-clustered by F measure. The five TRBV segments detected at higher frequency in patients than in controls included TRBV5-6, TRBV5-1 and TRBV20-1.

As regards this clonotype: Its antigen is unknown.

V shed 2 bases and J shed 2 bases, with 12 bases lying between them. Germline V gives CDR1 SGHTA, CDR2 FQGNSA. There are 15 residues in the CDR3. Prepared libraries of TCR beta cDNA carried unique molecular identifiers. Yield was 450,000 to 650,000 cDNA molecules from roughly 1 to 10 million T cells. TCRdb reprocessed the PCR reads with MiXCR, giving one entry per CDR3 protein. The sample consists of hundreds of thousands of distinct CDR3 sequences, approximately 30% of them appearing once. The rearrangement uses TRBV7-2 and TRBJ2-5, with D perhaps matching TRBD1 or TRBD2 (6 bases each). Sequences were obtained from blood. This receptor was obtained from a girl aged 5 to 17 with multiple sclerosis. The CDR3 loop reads CASSLRAGTQETQYF. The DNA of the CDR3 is TGTGCCAGCAGCTTAAGGGCGGGGACACAAGAGACCCAGTACTTC. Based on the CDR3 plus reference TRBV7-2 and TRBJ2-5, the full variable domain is GAGVSQSPSNKVTEKGKDVELRCDPISGHTALYWYRQSLGQGLEFLIYFQGNSAPDKSGLPSDRFSAERTGGSVSTLTIQRTQQEDSAVYLCASSLRAGTQETQYFGPGTRLLVL.